Sequencing of this T cell receptor beta chain was carried out in a study of T cell repertoires in cytomegalovirus infection. The overall study: Evidence of both CMV infection and a matching HLA type came from public TCR beta signatures. The study, taken as a whole, reports: Using cumulative public TCR beta family frequency, the authors identified those who carried CMV together with the relevant HLA.

Using its own MiXCR run on the reads, TCRdb lists one record per CDR3 protein. The table has 350,000 to 450,000 distinct CDR3 sequences, around a sixth seen once. As concerns this clonotype: Its antigen is currently unknown.

Looked up from germline, CDR1 is MDHEN and CDR2 is SYDVKM. V lost 3 bases and J lost 5, with 8 bases in between. The CDR3 is 12 residues long. The sample was PBMCs. The gene calls are TRBV28 and TRBJ2-7; no definite D call. The clonotype comes from a human donor in good health (CMV status not recorded). Some clones in this sample may be carry-over from other donors' samples. In nucleotides, the CDR3 is TGTGCCAGCAGTTTTGTGCAGAACGAGCAGTACTTC. It codes for CASSFVQNEQYF.